Presented here are 30 T cell receptor beta chains from one specimen sequenced in a study of cytomegalovirus exposure and HLA in healthy donors. Primers for the PCR totalled 60 Vbeta and 13 Jbeta. The table came from immunoSEQ multiplex PCR; TCRdb's copy has only in-frame clones and leaves some out. The sample has around 230,000 clones; 75% to 80% are singletons. The sequenced sample consisted of PBMCs. These receptors were obtained from a male donor in good health and CMV-seronegative.

The J gene is TRBJ1-6, the V gene TRBV27; D is unclear. Per the germline V gene, CDR1 is MNHEY and CDR2 is SMNVEV (reference sequence). This CDR3 has 15 residues. Between the trimmed V and J ends, which lost 1 base and 7 bases, there was a span of 11 bases. CDR3 loop: CASSLFGVENSPLHF. The CDR3 DNA follows: TGTGCCAGCAGTTTATTCGGGGTTGAGAATTCACCCCTCCACTTT.

The genes are TRBV19 and TRBJ2-5; TRBD2 matches 7 bases. CDR1 is LNHDA and CDR2 is SQIVND in the germline V gene (reference sequence). The length of the CDR3 is 14 residues. Trimming at V came to 9 bases and at J to 2 bases, leaving 9 bases not matched to a gene. The CDR3 loop reads CASIDRGRQETQYF. The CDR3 DNA sequence: TGTGCCAGCATCGACCGCGGGAGACAAGAGACCCAGTACTTC.

V is TRBV5-4 and J is TRBJ2-4; 9 bases match TRBD2. The CDR3 has 18 residues. V dropped 2 bases and J dropped 0; count of bases not matched to a gene: 9. Germline V gene lookup returns CDR1 SGHNT and CDR2 YYREEE (reference sequence). DNA for the CDR3: TGTGCCAGCAGCTTCGGCGGCGGGGGGGCAGTAGCCAAAAACATTCAGTACTTC. Its protein is CASSFGGGGAVAKNIQYF.

This clone appeared once. The chain recombines TRBV4-3 with TRBJ2-1; the D gene is possibly TRBD2 (5 bases). The V gene lost 6 bases and the J gene lost 10 bases, with 13 bases spanning the gap. Germline V gene lookup returns CDR1 LGHNA and CDR2 YSLEER. The CDR3 sequence is 12 residues long. The CDR3 is CASSRGRREQFF. CDR3 in DNA: TGCGCCAGCAGTCGAGGGAGACGAGAGCAGTTCTTC.

This rearrangement joins TRBV7-8 to TRBJ2-3, with 7 bases lining up with TRBD2. The CDR3 loop spans 17 amino acids. V lost 5 bases, J lost 0 bases, and 11 bases stayed unmatched. Per germline, CDR1 SGHVS and CDR2 FQNEAQ. The DNA of the CDR3 is TGTGCCAGCAGCCGGGGAAGGGCGGGAGCCAGCACAGATACGCAGTATTTT. It specifies CASSRGRAGASTDTQYF.

Only one count was recorded for this clone. The rearrangement joins TRBV29-1 to TRBJ2-7; D perhaps matches TRBD2 (5 bases). V shed 1 base and J shed 6 bases, with 13 bases lying between them. Germline assignment: CDR1 SQVTM and CDR2 ANQGSEA. The length of the CDR3 is 13 residues. The CDR3 DNA follows: TGCAGCGTTGAAGGACTGGGAGTGGGCGAGCAGTACTTC. Its translation: CSVEGLGVGEQYF.

V and J are TRBV4-2 and TRBJ1-2; the match to TRBD1 covers 7 bases. The CDR3 consists of 15 residues. From germline, CDR1 is LGHNA and CDR2 YNFKEQ. V shed 5 bases, J shed 2 bases, and the junction held 8 bases outside the gene matches. This chain's CDR3 is CASSSPDRPNYGYTF. The CDR3, as DNA: TGTGCCAGCAGCTCCCCGGACAGGCCAAACTATGGCTACACCTTC.

The gene calls are TRBV6-4 and TRBJ2-7, with unresolved D. Germline CDR1 and CDR2: MRHNA and SNTAGT. This CDR3 is 13 amino acids long. V lost 4 bases and J 6 bases, leaving 13 bases between the germline ends. CDR3 DNA sequence: TGTGCCAGCAGTGGAAAACAGAGACGCGAGCAGTACTTC. Its protein is CASSGKQRREQYF.

V and J are TRBV6-5 and TRBJ1-2; 9 bases match TRBD1. CDR3 length: 15 amino acids. Germline CDR1 reads MNHEY; CDR2 reads SVGAGI. After removal of 5 bases from V and 7 bases from J, the junction contained 11 bases not matched to a gene. The CDR3 nucleotides are TGTGCCAGCAGTCAGACTGAAACAGGGGGCCTTGGCTACACCTTC. Its protein is CASSQTETGGLGYTF.

The rearrangement uses TRBV7-2 and TRBJ2-7; D not resolved. This CDR3 has 14 amino acids. The V end lost 2 bases, the J end lost 6 bases, and 14 bases lay between the germline ends. Germline V gene lookup returns CDR1 SGHTA and CDR2 FQGNSA. The CDR3 nucleotides read TGTGCCAGCAGCTTAAGTTTTCACTCCGTCGAGCAGTACTTC. Translated: CASSLSFHSVEQYF.

This clone appeared once. The rearrangement links TRBV7-9 to TRBJ1-2, with 7 bases matching TRBD1. Losses at the gene ends were 0 bases for V and 4 bases for J; bases not matched to a gene: 8. The CDR3 length is 16 residues. Germline lookup yields CDR1 SEHNR and CDR2 FQNEAQ (reference sequence). The CDR3 DNA follows: TGTGCCAGCAGCTTAGCGGGGACAGAATCCCCCTATGGCTACACCTTC. It encodes CASSLAGTESPYGYTF.

This chain connects TRBV19 to TRBJ1-5; weak D call: TRBD1 (5 bases). The CDR3 has 15 residues. V lost 2 bases and J 1 base, leaving 9 bases between the germline ends. The germline V gene encodes CDR1 LNHDA and CDR2 SQIVND (reference sequence). The CDR3, as DNA: TGTGCCAGTAGTATAATCGGGGGGAGCAATCAGCCCCAGCATTTT. Translation gives CASSIIGGSNQPQHF.

The rearrangement joins TRBV30 to TRBJ1-1; D is perhaps TRBD1 (5 bases). CDR3 length: 12 residues. Trimming removed 2 bases from V and 6 bases from J, with 10 bases in between. Germline-derived CDR1 and CDR2 are GTSNPN and SVGIG (reference sequence). This CDR3 reads CAWSPDTPEAFF. The CDR3, as DNA: TGTGCCTGGAGTCCGGACACTCCTGAAGCTTTCTTT.

The chain's CDR3 is CASSSFRTSYNEQFF. The CDR3, as DNA: TGTGCCAGCAGCTCCTTCCGGACTTCCTACAATGAGCAGTTCTTC. The rearrangement uses TRBV28 and TRBJ2-1; perhaps TRBD2 as D (5 bases). The CDR3 sequence is 15 residues long. V shed 6 bases and J shed 1 base, with 13 bases lying between them. Per germline, CDR1 MDHEN and CDR2 SYDVKM.

The V and J genes are TRBV29-1 and TRBJ2-6, with 10 positions matching TRBD2. V was pared by 4 bases and J by 3 bases, with 9 bases of the junction left unmatched. The CDR3 covers 17 residues. Germline CDR1 reads SQVTM; CDR2 reads ANQGSEA. The CDR3: CSVGMVAGGLGANVLTF. In DNA form, the CDR3 reads TGCAGCGTTGGTATGGTAGCGGGAGGCCTTGGGGCCAACGTCCTGACTTTC.

This rearrangement joins TRBV4-3 to TRBJ2-3; D not certain. The CDR3 sequence is 13 residues long. V lost 0 bases and J lost 5, with 6 bases in between. From germline, CDR1 is LGHNA and CDR2 YSLEER. CDR3 in DNA: TGCGCCAGCAGCCAAGACTATGGAGATACGCAGTATTTT. Amino acids: CASSQDYGDTQYF.

The genes are TRBV6-4 and TRBJ1-2, with no clear D. V was trimmed by 0 bases and J by 7 bases, leaving 3 bases between them. The germline V gene has CDR1 MRHNA and CDR2 SNTAGT. This CDR3 has 11 amino acids. For the CDR3, the DNA is TGTGCCAGCAGTGACTCGAGTGGCTACACCTTC. Its protein is CASSDSSGYTF.

This clone was observed a handful of times. The chain joins TRBV7-2 to TRBJ2-5, with D perhaps matching TRBD1 (6 bases). V lost 5 bases to trimming and J lost 5 bases, with 6 bases between them. Germline V gene sequence: CDR1 SGHTA, CDR2 FQGNSA. The CDR3 has 11 residues. CDR3 residues: CASSQGETQYF. The CDR3, as DNA: TGTGCCAGCAGCCAGGGGGAGACCCAGTACTTC.

The chain carries TRBV18 and TRBJ1-2; 7 bases line up with TRBD1. Trimming took 4 bases from V and 0 from J; bases not matched to a gene: 5. The germline CDR1 and CDR2 sequences are KGHSH and LQKENI. The CDR3 consists of 15 residues. CDR3 sequence: CASSQTGTANYGYTF. CDR3 in DNA: TGTGCCAGCTCACAAACCGGGACAGCTAACTATGGCTACACCTTC. Using reference TRBV18 and TRBJ1-2 for the parts outside the CDR3, the full variable domain is NAGVMQNPRHLVRRRGQEARLRCSPMKGHSHVYWYRQLPEEGLKFMVYLQKENIIDESGMPKERFSAEFPKEGPSILRIQQVVRGDSAAYFCASSQTGTANYGYTFGSGTRLTVV.

V is TRBV2 and J is TRBJ2-7; 9 positions match TRBD1. CDR3 length: 15 amino acids. Germline V CDR1 and CDR2: SNHLY, FYNNEI. V lost 2 bases, J lost 6 bases, and 8 bases stayed unmatched. The CDR3 region has the DNA TGTGCCAGCAGTGAAACGGGACAGGGAGGCGCCGAGCAGTACTTC. Translated, it gives CASSETGQGGAEQYF. The complete variable domain, with remaining parts taken from reference TRBV2 and TRBJ2-7, reads EPEVTQTPSHQVTQMGQEVILRCVPISNHLYFYWYRQILGQKVEFLVSFYNNEISEKSEIFDDQFSVERPDGSNFTLKIRSTKLEDSAMYFCASSETGQGGAEQYFGPGTRLTVT.

This chain joins TRBV27 and TRBJ1-6; D is ambiguous. Germline CDR1 and CDR2: MNHEY and SMNVEV (reference sequence). The CDR3 contains 14 residues. Trimming pared 3 bases from V and 9 bases from J, leaving 12 bases between. The CDR3 DNA reads as TGTGCCAGCAGTTTGAGAGGGAATGCTTCACCCCTCCACTTT. Its protein product is CASSLRGNASPLHF.

This chain uses TRBV5-1 with TRBJ2-2; D gene unclear. CDR1 and CDR2 from the germline V gene are SGHRS and YFSETQ. V was clipped by 3 bases and J by 0 bases, with 12 bases between them. The CDR3 spans 16 residues. The CDR3 DNA reads as TGCGCCAGCAGCTCCATCGGAGTATCGAACACCGGGGAGCTGTTTTTT. Translation gives CASSSIGVSNTGELFF.

The V call is TRBV7-9, the J call TRBJ1-1; D is unresolved. Per the germline V gene, CDR1 is SEHNR and CDR2 is FQNEAQ (reference sequence). The germline V and J ends were trimmed by 11 bases and 0 bases, with 10 bases remaining between them. There are 12 residues in the CDR3. Here the CDR3 DNA reads TGTGCCCTCCAGGAAGTGAACACTGAAGCTTTCTTT. Protein sequence: CALQEVNTEAFF.

The chain carries TRBV9 and TRBJ1-1; no definite D call. Germline loops: CDR1 SGDLS, CDR2 YYNGEE. V lost 0 bases and J lost 3, with 12 bases in between. This CDR3 spans 15 amino acids. The CDR3 region is CASSVGGSGDTEAFF. CDR3 nucleotide sequence: TGTGCCAGCAGCGTAGGTGGATCCGGGGACACTGAAGCTTTCTTT.

This clone was counted between two and nine times. The V gene is TRBV27, the J gene TRBJ2-5; 8 bases agree with TRBD2. The J call may be incorrect, as the DNA end agrees better with TRBJ2-7. This CDR3 is 14 amino acids long. Germline V CDR1 and CDR2: MNHEY, SMNVEV (reference sequence). CDR3 region: CASSLSGSVFEQYF. CDR3 nucleotides: TGTGCCAGCAGTTTAAGCGGGAGTGTCTTCGAGCAGTACTTC.

This sequence joins TRBV18 and TRBJ2-7; 10 positions match TRBD2. Per germline, CDR1 KGHSH and CDR2 LQKENI. CDR3 size: 15 residues. With V trimmed by 2 bases and J by 7 bases, 8 bases remained unmatched. CDR3 sequence: CASSPILAGVREQYF. In nucleotides, the CDR3 is TGTGCCAGCTCACCAATTCTAGCGGGGGTGAGGGAGCAGTACTTC.

This clone came up a few times. The chain links TRBV6-1 to TRBJ1-4; the D is unclear. CDR1 and CDR2 from the germline V gene are MNHNS and SASEGT. This CDR3 contains 11 residues. Trimming stripped 5 bases from V and 6 bases from J, with 4 bases between. Here the CDR3 reads CASSPDEKLFF. The CDR3 DNA reads as TGTGCCAGCAGTCCCGATGAAAAACTGTTTTTT.

This clone was detected only once. The chain uses TRBV9 and TRBJ2-3; maybe TRBD2 (6 bases). V was pared by 6 bases and J by 2 bases, with 13 bases between. The germline V gene has CDR1 SGDLS and CDR2 YYNGEE. The CDR3 runs 14 residues. The CDR3 DNA reads TGTGCCAGCAAGGAGGGAGTAACCACAGATACGCAGTATTTT. Protein product: CASKEGVTTDTQYF.

The chain has TRBV18 and TRBJ2-5, with a tentative D call TRBD1 (6 bases). This CDR3 has 14 residues. CDR1 KGHSH and CDR2 LQKENI come from the germline V gene. V was pared by 4 bases and J by 3 bases, with 12 bases between. As DNA, the CDR3 is TGTGCCAGCTCACTCCGGGACACAAAAGAGACCCAGTACTTC. Translation gives CASSLRDTKETQYF.

V and J are TRBV19 and TRBJ2-5; TRBD2 agrees at 8 bases. This CDR3 contains 13 residues. After removal of 1 base from V and 5 bases from J, the junction contained 0 bases not matched to a gene. Germline lookup yields CDR1 LNHDA and CDR2 SQIVND (reference sequence). The CDR3 spells CASSIASGETQYF. The CDR3 DNA reads as TGTGCCAGTAGTATAGCTAGCGGGGAGACCCAGTACTTC.